This passage covers 18 T cell receptor beta chains from one sample sequenced in a study of sequential checkpoint blockade in melanoma. Treatment reported: randomized to nivolumab then ipilimumab (arm A) or the reverse (arm B). Assay: immunoSEQ multiplex PCR; the TCRdb copy retains only in-frame clones and omits some. The table has about 10,000 clones, approximately 73% seen once. Sequenced material: CD8+ T cells sorted from blood (inferred from file names), taken from a patient given nivolumab and ipilimumab in sequence. These receptors were collected from a human donor with melanoma.

V and J are TRBV23-1 and TRBJ2-7; 16 nucleotides agree with TRBD2. TRBV23-1 counts as an open reading frame of uncertain function. V lost 0 bases to trimming and J lost 0 bases; unmatched junction nucleotides: 2. There are 18 residues in the CDR3. The CDR3 loop is CASSQSGLAGGPSYEQYF. The CDR3 coding sequence is TGCGCCAGCAGTCAATCGGGACTAGCGGGAGGGCCCTCCTACGAGCAGTACTTC.

The chain links TRBV10-1 to TRBJ2-1; D is undetermined. V lost 1 base and J 9 bases, leaving 13 bases between the germline ends. The CDR3 sequence is 14 residues long. CDR1 is WNHNN, CDR2 SYGVQD, per germline (reference sequence). CDR3 amino acids: CASSEFGAGTEQFF. DNA for the CDR3: TGCGCCAGCAGTGAGTTTGGAGCCGGTACTGAGCAGTTCTTC.

The chain is built from TRBV4-2 and TRBJ1-5; D is perhaps TRBD1 (5 bases). V dropped 0 bases and J dropped 1 base, with 13 bases sitting between them. CDR3 length: 17 amino acids. The germline CDR1 and CDR2 sequences are LGHNA and YNFKEQ. CDR3 residues: CASSQDLSPGSNQPQHF. The CDR3 DNA sequence: TGTGCCAGCAGCCAAGACTTGAGTCCAGGGAGCAATCAGCCCCAGCATTTT.

V usage is TRBV7-8 and J usage is TRBJ2-3, with 11 bases matching TRBD2. The V gene's germline CDR1 is SGHVS and CDR2 FQNEAQ. The CDR3 has 16 amino acids. Germline trimming cut 2 bases from V and 0 bases from J; bases unmatched to any gene: 1. CDR3 protein: CASSLLAGGSTDTQYF. Written as DNA, the CDR3 is TGTGCCAGCAGCTTACTAGCGGGGGGTAGCACAGATACGCAGTATTTT.

The V gene is TRBV6-5, the J gene TRBJ1-1, with a possible D match to TRBD1 (5 bases). Trimming stripped 2 bases from V and 4 bases from J, with 11 bases between. Germline V gene sequence: CDR1 MNHEY, CDR2 SVGAGI. This CDR3 region has 14 residues. The CDR3 sequence: CASSYSTGGTEAFF. The DNA for the CDR3 is TGTGCCAGCAGTTACAGTACAGGCGGCACTGAAGCTTTCTTT.

The chain links TRBV29-1 to TRBJ2-1; 11 bases line up with TRBD1. Germline V gene lookup returns CDR1 SQVTM and CDR2 ANQGSEA. This CDR3 has 15 amino acids. The V gene end was trimmed by 4 bases and the J gene end by 4 bases; junction bases not matched to a gene: 6. The CDR3 loop is CSVGGTGGLYNEQFF. Written as DNA, the CDR3 is TGCAGCGTTGGGGGGACAGGGGGACTGTACAATGAGCAGTTCTTC.

This chain uses TRBV9 with TRBJ2-2; a possible D gene is TRBD2 (7 bases). V lost 0 bases and J lost 3, with 15 bases in between. Germline V gives CDR1 SGDLS, CDR2 YYNGEE. CDR3 length: 17 amino acids. CDR3 coding DNA: TGTGCCAGCAGCGTAGAGCCCGGAGGGGGGGACACCGGGGAGCTGTTTTTT. This codes for CASSVEPGGGDTGELFF.

The rearrangement joins TRBV9 to TRBJ2-2; 14 bases align to TRBD2. V lost 1 base, J lost 4 bases, and 15 bases stayed unmatched. This CDR3 is built from 21 residues. From germline, CDR1 is SGDLS and CDR2 YYNGEE. In DNA, the CDR3 is TGTGCCAGCAGCGTATCCCAAACTCGACTAGCGGGGGGGCCTGCCACCGGGGAGCTGTTTTTT. Residues: CASSVSQTRLAGGPATGELFF. Full variable domain (outside the CDR3, taken from reference TRBV9 and TRBJ2-2): DSGVTQTPKHLITATGQRVTLRCSPRSGDLSVYWYQQSLDQGLQFLIQYYNGEERAKGNILERFSAQQFPDLHSELNLSSLELGDSALYFCASSVSQTRLAGGPATGELFFGEGSRLTVL.

The chain links TRBV5-4 to TRBJ2-7, with D perhaps TRBD2 (6 bases). The CDR3 runs 15 residues. Deletions cut 2 bases from V and 2 bases from J, with 14 bases between. Germline CDR1 and CDR2: SGHNT and YYREEE (reference sequence). The CDR3 sequence is CASSFLGSPAYEQYF. The CDR3 nucleotides are TGTGCCAGCAGCTTTCTCGGGAGCCCTGCCTACGAGCAGTACTTC.

This clone was seen a handful of times. The chain is built from TRBV19 and TRBJ2-1; 9 bases map to TRBD1. The ends lost 4 bases at V and 5 bases at J; junction bases unmatched: 3. The V gene's germline CDR1 is LNHDA and CDR2 SQIVND (reference sequence). This CDR3 contains 14 residues. As DNA, the CDR3 is TGTGCCAGTAGTAGACAGGGGGGGAACAATGAGCAGTTCTTC. Translating it yields CASSRQGGNNEQFF.

V usage is TRBV29-1 and J usage is TRBJ2-5; 7 bases are a match to TRBD1. The J segment lost 4 bases and the V segment lost 7 bases, leaving 9 bases of the junction unmatched. Germline V lookup: CDR1 SQVTM, CDR2 ANQGSEA. The CDR3 covers 13 residues. The DNA for the CDR3 is TGCAGCGAAACGACAGGGCAAGTAGAGACCCAGTACTTC. This gives the protein CSETTGQVETQYF.

V gene TRBV30 combines with J gene TRBJ1-4; D perhaps matches TRBD1 (5 bases). Germline V gives CDR1 GTSNPN, CDR2 SVGIG (reference sequence). The CDR3 sequence is 14 residues long. V dropped 2 bases and J dropped 8 bases, with 15 bases sitting between them. The DNA of the CDR3 is TGTGCCTGGAGTTCGGGACGGAGGGAAGAAAAACTGTTTTTT. Its protein is CAWSSGRREEKLFF. Full variable domain (rest looked up from reference TRBV30 and TRBJ1-4): SQTIHQWPATLVQPVGSPLSLECTVEGTSNPNLYWYRQAAGRGLQLLFYSVGIGQISSEVPQNLSASRPQDRQFILSSKKLLLSDSGFYLCAWSSGRREEKLFFGSGTQLSVL.

The chain combines TRBV19 with TRBJ2-4; perhaps TRBD1 as D (5 bases). From germline, CDR1 is LNHDA and CDR2 SQIVND (reference sequence). V shed 5 bases and J shed 9 bases, with 11 bases lying between them. The CDR3 extends over 12 amino acids. The CDR3 reads CASSRRGGIQYF. CDR3 nucleotide sequence: TGTGCCAGTAGTCGAAGGGGTGGCATTCAGTACTTC.

The genes are TRBV9 and TRBJ2-5; TRBD1 matches at 7 bases. CDR3 length: 15 residues. The germline gives CDR1 SGDLS, CDR2 YYNGEE. The ends lost 0 bases at V and 2 bases at J; junction bases unmatched: 4. The CDR3 loop is CASSVAKTGQETQYF. The DNA of the CDR3 is TGTGCCAGCAGCGTAGCTAAGACAGGGCAAGAGACCCAGTACTTC.

The chain couples TRBV5-6 to TRBJ1-5; D might be TRBD1 (5 bases). The germline V gene has CDR1 SGHDT and CDR2 YYEEEE. Trimming shortened V by 5 bases and J by 5 bases, and 17 bases separated the two germline ends. The CDR3 consists of 15 residues. DNA for the CDR3: TGTGCCAGCAGGGGGGGAGCGGGGGTCTATCAGCCCCAGCATTTT. This sequence encodes CASRGGAGVYQPQHF.

CDR3 in DNA: TGTGCCAGCATCAGGACACAGCCCTCGATAAACTATGGCTACACCTTC. Amino acids: CASIRTQPSINYGYTF. The V and J genes are TRBV11-2 and TRBJ1-2; perhaps TRBD1 as D (5 bases). CDR3 length equals 16 residues. Germline values: CDR1 SGHAT, CDR2 FQNNGV. With 7 bases removed from V and 2 bases from J, the gap between germline ends came to 20 bases.

The gene calls are TRBV7-6 and TRBJ2-5, with 10 bases fitting TRBD1. The CDR3 runs to 16 residues. J was trimmed by 2 bases and V by 3 bases; bases with no gene match: 6. Germline V CDR1 and CDR2: SGHVS, FNYEAQ. CDR3: CASSLETGGRQETQYF. As DNA, the CDR3 is TGTGCCAGCAGCTTGGAGACAGGGGGCAGGCAAGAGACCCAGTACTTC.

Written as DNA, the CDR3 is TGTGCCAGCAGCTTGTCCGGGGATTCATCATCACCCCTCCACTTT. The encoded protein is CASSLSGDSSSPLHF. V gene TRBV7-9 combines with J gene TRBJ1-6; D not resolved. The CDR3 is 15 residues long. Germline V gives CDR1 SEHNR, CDR2 FQNEAQ (reference sequence). The ends were cut back, 3 bases at V and 10 bases at J, with 16 bases in the middle.